This entry describes one TCR beta chain. CD45RO-negative CD8 cells positively selected for CCR7 made up the naive population, which excluded terminally differentiated effector memory CD45RA+ cells. The sample belongs to a study of shared clonotypes between healthy human individuals. The method was immunoSEQ multiplex PCR; TCRdb's version includes in-frame clones alone and lacks a portion of them. The sample contains about 2.2 million clones, about 93% of which appear only once. The germline V gene has CDR1 MGHRA and CDR2 YSYEKL. The CDR3 loop spans 15 amino acids. The V end lost 0 bases, the J end lost 5 bases, and 14 bases lay between the germline ends.

Sequenced input: naive CD8+ T cells from PBMCs. The TCR originated in a man aged 18 to 30 in good health. Some clones in this sample may be carry-over from other donors' samples. The chain links TRBV4-1 to TRBJ2-7; D is ambiguous. The CDR3 sequence is CASSQEGTRRDEQYF. The CDR3 DNA reads as TGCGCCAGCAGCCAAGAGGGTACCCGTAGGGACGAGCAGTACTTC.